This T cell receptor beta chain was sequenced for a study of T cell clonality in common variable immunodeficiency (dated by TCRdb to the mid-2010s). What the study reported, not specific to this receptor: TCRbeta clonality was higher in CVID subjects than in healthy controls (t-test p = 0.018), and the increase was most characteristic of about a third of subjects. Fewer TCRbeta clones were shared among CVID subjects than among healthy controls (p < 0.0001). Patient heterogeneity within the CVID cohort put limits on correlating repertoire features with clinical complications. Despite equal DNA input, controls averaged about 79,000 unique sequences per sample versus around 32,000 in CVID samples. Fewer deletions and N-nucleotide insertions were reportedly observed in CVID TCRbeta sequences, and highly modified clones with 13 or more V deletions were reportedly absent from CVID TCRbeta sequences. The authors noted that sequencing repertoires of T cell subpopulations would be needed to clarify what caused the increased clonality in CVID.

This clone was counted ten times or more. The antigen it recognizes is unknown. For sequencing input, CVID and control samples contributed equivalent amounts of genomic DNA. For every sample, a 60 bp segment covering the rearranged TCRbeta CDR3 region was amplified and then sequenced. The immunoSEQ assay, a bias-corrected multiplex PCR with high-throughput sequencing, was employed for TCRbeta amplification. Per the authors' processing: Each unique nucleotide sequence was treated as a clone and annotated with V, D and J genes, copy number and frequency. Sequences were labeled productive if in frame, and non-productive if out of frame or containing stop codons. As previously described, clonality was calculated on the basis of Shannon's entropy. The predicted amino acid sequences of productive clones were used to derive the mean CDR3 Kyte-Doolittle hydropathy. Using the R hclust function, scaled V gene usage was clustered hierarchically with Manhattan distance and complete linkage. To assess clone sharing by CDR3 amino acid sequence, 12 repertoires per group were resampled over 100 rounds. Repertoires were searched for roughly 70 published EBV-specific and about 240 published CMV-specific TCRbeta sequences. A couple of CVID samples yielding fewer than 10,000 sequences were excluded from analysis, leaving fewer than 50 CVID repertoires. Not all clones reach the TCRdb copy of this immuneACCESS table, which keeps in-frame sequences only. Checked studies attribute under half of the gap to unresolved V genes and leave the rest unexplained. Clonal size and the V and J genes are those of that table, whereas D and trimming came from the DNA. This sample has about 35,000 clones, none of them a singleton. Over 5% of the sample lies in the top ten.

Standard criteria, namely reduction of serum IgG, IgA and/or IgM below the normal range together with specific antibody deficiency, were applied for the diagnosis of CVID. A total of 44 subjects (around 15 female and 30 or so male; age range 9 to 64 years, mean age around 40) were included in the CVID group. Predominantly Caucasian heritage was noted among both the CVID patients and the healthy controls. At the time of study participation, every CVID subject had been on replacement immunoglobulin therapy for at least one year. At blood collection, none of the CVID subjects was ill or on immunomodulatory or immunosuppressive medication. Heparinized peripheral whole blood samples of 5 to 8 ml were collected from each donor. Genomic DNA from adults with common variable immune deficiency (CVID) and from healthy adult controls was the source for sequencing TCRbeta CDR3 repertoires. Diluted blood was density-centrifuged over Hypaque 1077 or Ficoll-Paque to isolate peripheral blood mononuclear cells. Unsorted mononuclear cells served as the source of genomic DNA, which was extracted either by Qiagen column purification or by a centrifugation-based method.

Sequenced material: peripheral blood mononuclear cells. This clonotype was obtained from a human donor with common variable immunodeficiency.

CDR3 sequence: CASSSGYSNQPQHF. The sequenced part of the CDR3 DNA is TGTGCCAGCAGTTCAGGTTATAGCAATCAGCCC. The sequence links TRBV6-2 or TRBV6-3 to TRBJ1-5, with the D gene uncertain. The CDR3 goes on 3 residues after the read ends, and that part is filled in from the germline J gene. The germline V gene gives CDR1 as MNHEY and CDR2 as SVGEGT. V and J are truncated by 4 bases and 0 bases respectively, leaving an intervening sequence of 7 bases. The cysteine opens and the phenylalanine closes a CDR3 of 14 amino acids. Of the CDR3's DNA, 33 bases were read; they are in frame from base 1.